Reported below is one T cell receptor beta chain. Its antigen is as yet unknown. Extremely preterm births at roughly 22-28 weeks of gestation supplied the samples. Mothers with known HIV infection were excluded. TCRdb's copy holds only in-frame clones and misses some; the assay was immunoSEQ multiplex PCR. The sample includes around 25,000 clones, roughly 88% of them seen just once. Germline V gene lookup returns CDR1 LNHDA and CDR2 SQIVND (reference sequence). V lost 5 bases, J lost 9 bases, and 11 bases lay in between. CDR3 length: 13 residues. This sample was included in a study of naive CD8 T cells in extremely preterm neonates. General observations from the study: Relative to older groups, preterm infants had shorter, less trimmed CDR3s with fewer N additions.

The chain recombines TRBV19 with TRBJ1-6; TRBD1 might be the D (5 bases). This clonotype was sampled from a boy who was born preterm. The sample was naive CD8+ T cells from cord blood. This chain's CDR3 is CASSYRSGSPLHF. The CDR3 region has the DNA TGTGCCAGTAGTTACAGGAGCGGTTCACCCCTCCACTTT.